One sample yielded the 32 T cell receptor beta chains listed below, sequenced in a study of blood T cell repertoires in COVID-19. TCRdb's table, derived via immunoSEQ multiplex PCR, lists solely in-frame clones and lacks some. The sample has about 64,000 clones, about nine tenths seen once. The sequencing sample was made of peripheral blood. These receptors came from a man between 50 and 59 years old with active COVID-19.

The rearrangement links TRBV10-1 to TRBJ2-1; 9 bases fit TRBD2. The CDR3 is 16 amino acids. The V segment lost 2 bases and the J segment 2 bases; nucleotides outside the gene matches: 4. Germline V CDR1 and CDR2: WNHNN, SYGVQD (reference sequence). The CDR3 spells CASSEDSGRTYNEQFF. The CDR3 nucleotides read TGCGCCAGCAGTGAGGACAGCGGGAGGACCTACAATGAGCAGTTCTTC.

A few counts support this clone. The chain has TRBV2 and TRBJ1-5; tentatively, D is TRBD1 (5 bases). Germline values: CDR1 SNHLY, CDR2 FYNNEI. V gave up 4 bases and J gave up 0 bases, with 10 bases separating them. The CDR3 spans 15 residues. CDR3 amino acids: CASSADRHSNQPQHF. CDR3 DNA: TGTGCCAGCAGTGCTGACAGACATAGCAATCAGCCCCAGCATTTT.

The chain links TRBV7-2 to TRBJ2-7; 9 positions agree with TRBD1. The CDR3 totals 14 residues. V lost 5 bases, J lost 4 bases, and 6 bases stayed unmatched. Looked up from germline, CDR1 is SGHTA and CDR2 is FQGNSA. The CDR3 DNA is TGTGCCAGCAGCCCGAGACAGGGGGGATACGAGCAGTACTTC. Translating gives CASSPRQGGYEQYF.

The V and J genes are TRBV19 and TRBJ2-4; 7 nucleotides agree with TRBD1. This CDR3 has 16 amino acids. Germline V CDR1 and CDR2: LNHDA, SQIVND (reference sequence). V shed 5 bases, J shed 0 bases, and the junction held 7 bases outside the gene matches. In DNA, the CDR3 is TGTGCCAGTAGTTCCGGACAGGCTCTAGCCAAAAACATTCAGTACTTC. This sequence encodes CASSSGQALAKNIQYF.

This clone was observed a single time. This chain links TRBV28 with TRBJ2-2; D is possibly TRBD2 (6 bases). Germline V gene lookup returns CDR1 MDHEN and CDR2 SYDVKM. The CDR3 contains 15 residues. V shed 8 bases and J shed 1 base, with 14 bases lying between them. CDR3 DNA: TGTGCCAGCCGCGAGCAAGCGGGGAACACCGGGGAGCTGTTTTTT. Protein: CASREQAGNTGELFF.

V and J are TRBV7-8 and TRBJ1-1; D is ambiguous. The CDR3 contains 13 residues. The V gene lost 2 bases and the J gene lost 5 bases, with 9 bases spanning the gap. The germline gives CDR1 SGHVS, CDR2 FQNEAQ. As DNA, the CDR3 is TGTGCCAGCAGCTTAAGACCGGGTACTGAAGCTTTCTTT. Translating it yields CASSLRPGTEAFF. Full variable domain (missing parts from reference TRBV7-8 and TRBJ1-1): GAGVSQSPRYKVAKRGQDVALRCDPISGHVSLFWYQQALGQGPEFLTYFQNEAQLDKSGLPSDRFFAERPEGSVSTLKIQRTQQEDSAVYLCASSLRPGTEAFFGQGTRLTVV.

The V gene is TRBV5-6, the J gene TRBJ2-7; TRBD1 aligns across 7 bases. The CDR3 sequence is 16 residues long. With 1 base clipped from V and 6 bases from J, the junction kept 13 bases outside the gene matches. The germline CDR1 and CDR2 sequences are SGHDT and YYEEEE. The CDR3 DNA follows: TGTGCCAGCAGCTTGCAAGTATGGACAGGAGGTGGCGAGCAGTACTTC. It translates to CASSLQVWTGGGEQYF.

The V gene is TRBV27, the J gene TRBJ1-3; D is possibly TRBD1 (5 bases). The CDR3 contains 16 residues. From germline, CDR1 is MNHEY and CDR2 SMNVEV (reference sequence). V was cut by 6 bases and J by 6 bases, with 21 bases left in between. CDR3 sequence reads: CASSPYGRGVINTIYF. As DNA, the CDR3 is TGTGCCAGCAGCCCCTACGGGAGAGGGGTAATAAACACCATATATTTT.

On this clone: Other DNA sequences in this sample translate to the same CDR3. This chain connects TRBV6-5 to TRBJ1-2; a possible D gene is TRBD1 (5 bases). From germline, CDR1 is MNHEY and CDR2 SVGAGI. Trimming removed 5 bases from V and 2 bases from J, with 9 bases in between. CDR3 length equals 13 residues. This chain's CDR3 is CASSRTPNYGYTF. The CDR3 DNA reads as TGTGCCAGCAGTCGGACACCAAACTATGGCTACACCTTC.

CDR3 DNA: TGTGCCAGTAGTATACTCAATTTCGGACTAGCAGGGTTGAATGAGCAGTTCTTC. Translated, it gives CASSILNFGLAGLNEQFF. The chain carries TRBV19 and TRBJ2-1; 8 bases line up with TRBD2. The CDR3 totals 18 residues. Trimming cost V 2 bases and J 7 bases; bases outside gene matches: 16. Germline CDR1 LNHDA, CDR2 SQIVND (reference sequence). The full variable domain, with the rest looked up from reference TRBV19 and TRBJ2-1, is DGGITQSPKYLFRKEGQNVTLSCEQNLNHDAMYWYRQDPGQGLRLIYYSQIVNDFQKGDIAEGYSVSREKKESFPLTVTSAQKNPTAFYLCASSILNFGLAGLNEQFFGPGTRLTVL.

The V and J genes are TRBV3-1 (or the pseudogene TRBV3-2) and TRBJ2-7; 7 nucleotides align to TRBD1. This CDR3 is 14 amino acids long. Germline V CDR1 and CDR2: LGHDT, YNNKEL (reference sequence). J gave up 6 bases and V 1 base, and 6 bases lay outside the gene matches. The CDR3 bases are TGTGCCAGCAGCCAAGGGAACAGGGGAACCGAGCAGTACTTC. Its protein product is CASSQGNRGTEQYF.

The chain employs TRBV7-9 and TRBJ2-7, with D perhaps matching TRBD2 (5 bases). CDR3 length: 18 residues. The V end lost 1 base, the J end lost 4 bases, and 23 bases lay between the germline ends. Germline V gene data show CDR1 as SEHNR and CDR2 as FQNEAQ (reference sequence). The CDR3 DNA reads as TGTGCCAGCAGCTTAGTCCCCCTCCATGGAGTTCAGCGGTACGAGCAGTACTTC. Encoded protein: CASSLVPLHGVQRYEQYF.

This sequence joins TRBV21-1 and TRBJ2-7; TRBD2 was called by the table and not checked on the DNA. TRBV21-1 is listed as a pseudogene. The CDR3 has 15 amino acids. The chain's CDR3 is CASSKGGGVSYEQYF. In DNA form, the CDR3 reads TGTGCCAGCAGCAAAGGTGGCGGGGTCTCCTACGAGCAGTACTTC.

The V gene is TRBV30, the J gene TRBJ2-1, with D possibly matching TRBD2 (6 bases). The V and J ends lost 1 base and 13 bases respectively, with 20 bases between them. Germline CDR1 is GTSNPN and CDR2 is SVGIG (reference sequence). This CDR3 has 14 amino acids. The CDR3 DNA sequence: TGTGCCTGGAGTGCCGGATACCCAGGGACTGGTCAGTTCTTC. Translated, it gives CAWSAGYPGTGQFF.

The V and J genes are TRBV19 and TRBJ1-2; perhaps TRBD1 as D (5 bases). With 8 bases removed from V and 1 base from J, the gap between germline ends came to 14 bases. Germline V gives CDR1 LNHDA, CDR2 SQIVND (reference sequence). CDR3 length: 14 amino acids. The CDR3 bases are TGTGCCAGTGTGGGGCAGTACCTTAACTATGGCTACACCTTC. Translating it yields CASVGQYLNYGYTF.

The gene calls are TRBV9 and TRBJ2-5; 11 positions agree with TRBD2. Germline loops: CDR1 SGDLS, CDR2 YYNGEE. The CDR3 spans 15 residues. Unmatched junction bases numbered 4, after V lost 4 bases and J lost 2 bases. The CDR3 sequence is CASSPGTSGQETQYF. In DNA, the CDR3 is TGTGCCAGCAGCCCCGGGACTAGCGGACAAGAGACCCAGTACTTC.

The V gene is TRBV27, the J gene TRBJ2-4; 7 bases line up with TRBD2. Germline V gene sequence: CDR1 MNHEY, CDR2 SMNVEV (reference sequence). Unmatched junction bases numbered 9, after V lost 5 bases and J lost 8 bases. The CDR3 has 14 amino acids. The CDR3 bases are TGTGCCAGCAGTCCGACTAGCCTCGGGGACATTCAGTACTTC. This gives the protein CASSPTSLGDIQYF.

In this sample, this clone turned up once. At one of its ends the junction is not consistent with the germline gene, which may arise from a read error. The genes are TRBV7-7 and TRBJ2-1, with TRBD2 matching 7 bases. The V gene's germline CDR1 is SSHAT and CDR2 FNYEAQ (reference sequence). The CDR3 runs to 16 residues. In DNA form, the CDR3 reads TGTGCTAGCAGCCCCGACGTAGGAAGCGGGGCCAATGAGCAGTTCTTC. Translating it yields CASSPDVGSGANEQFF.

The chain has TRBV4-2 and TRBJ2-1, with D possibly TRBD1 on 7 matching bases. The CDR3 runs to 18 residues. V gave up 0 bases and J gave up 5 bases, with 20 bases separating them. The germline V gene has CDR1 LGHNA and CDR2 YNFKEQ. CDR3 in amino acids: CASSQDRVGARGDNEQFF. CDR3 coding DNA: TGTGCCAGCAGCCAAGATAGGGTAGGCGCCAGGGGGGACAATGAGCAGTTCTTC.

The chain couples TRBV30 to TRBJ1-1, with D uncertain. Trimming took 0 bases from V and 8 from J, leaving 13 bases between them. The CDR3 spans 13 residues. Germline values: CDR1 GTSNPN, CDR2 SVGIG (reference sequence). The CDR3 DNA follows: TGTGCCTGGAGTGTACTTTATCCGGAGGAAGCTTTCTTT. It codes for CAWSVLYPEEAFF.

The chain links TRBV7-2 to TRBJ1-5; maybe TRBD1 (5 bases). V lost 3 bases and J lost 1, with 7 bases in between. This CDR3 is 14 amino acids long. Germline CDR1 SGHTA, CDR2 FQGNSA. The CDR3 nucleotides are TGTGCCAGCAGCTTCCGACAGAGCAATCAGCCCCAGCATTTT. Translating it yields CASSFRQSNQPQHF.

The J gene is TRBJ2-5, the V gene TRBV9; TRBD2 aligns across 15 bases. The CDR3 contains 17 residues. Trimming cost V 5 bases and J 1 base; bases outside gene matches: 6. From germline, CDR1 is SGDLS and CDR2 YYNGEE. The CDR3 reads CASSRTSGGAFQETQYF. For the CDR3, the DNA is TGTGCCAGCAGTCGGACTAGCGGGGGGGCCTTCCAAGAGACCCAGTACTTC.

The chain couples TRBV4-1 to TRBJ2-2; maybe TRBD2 (6 bases). The length of the CDR3 is 15 residues. Germline-derived CDR1 and CDR2 are MGHRA and YSYEKL. Trimming stripped 8 bases from V and 2 bases from J, with 15 bases between. Here the CDR3 reads CASSLGGTNTGELFF. As DNA, the CDR3 is TGCGCCAGCTCCCTGGGGGGAACTAACACCGGGGAGCTGTTTTTT.

V gene TRBV19 combines with J gene TRBJ1-2, with TRBD1 matching over 7 bases. The CDR3 is 15 amino acids. Germline trimming cut 5 bases from V and 5 bases from J; bases unmatched to any gene: 11. Germline-derived CDR1 and CDR2 are LNHDA and SQIVND (reference sequence). CDR3: CASSAQAGTAYGYTF. The CDR3 region has the DNA TGTGCCAGTAGTGCCCAGGCCGGGACAGCTTATGGCTACACCTTC.

This clone was counted once. J is TRBJ2-1 and V is TRBV9; maybe TRBD1 (6 bases). V was trimmed by 0 bases and J by 9 bases, leaving 10 bases between them. The CDR3 has 13 amino acids. Germline V gives CDR1 SGDLS, CDR2 YYNGEE. This CDR3 reads CASSVAGDGEQFF. DNA of the CDR3: TGTGCCAGCAGCGTAGCAGGGGACGGTGAGCAGTTCTTC.

The chain combines TRBV11-1 with TRBJ2-1; 7 bases fit TRBD2. The CDR3 sequence is 15 residues long. Germline values: CDR1 SGHAT, CDR2 FQDESV (reference sequence). With V trimmed by 8 bases and J by 6 bases, 13 bases remained unmatched. The CDR3 region has the DNA TGTGCCAGCTCCCCTAGCGGCCTAAGGACCAATGAGCAGTTCTTC. Protein sequence: CASSPSGLRTNEQFF.

The J gene is TRBJ2-3, the V gene TRBV5-4; D remains ambiguous. V dropped 4 bases and J dropped 0 bases, with 6 bases sitting between them. Germline CDR1 and CDR2: SGHNT and YYREEE (reference sequence). This CDR3 has 13 amino acids. CDR3 region: CASSLTSTDTQYF. Here the CDR3 DNA reads TGTGCCAGCAGCCTAACTAGCACAGATACGCAGTATTTT.

CDR3 sequence reads: CASLNGRMNTEAFF. CDR3 DNA: TGTGCCAGTCTTAATGGCAGAATGAACACTGAAGCTTTCTTT. This chain uses TRBV7-9 with TRBJ1-1; the D is unclear. The CDR3 has 14 amino acids. V was pared by 9 bases and J by 0 bases, with 14 bases between. The germline V gene encodes CDR1 SEHNR and CDR2 FQNEAQ (reference sequence). Complete variable domain (other parts from reference TRBV7-9 and TRBJ1-1): DTGVSQNPRHKITKRGQNVTFRCDPISEHNRLYWYRQTLGQGPEFLTYFQNEAQLEKSRLLSDRFSAERPKGSFSTLEIQRTEQGDSAMYLCASLNGRMNTEAFFGQGTRLTVV.

This clone has just one count. The chain uses TRBV5-4 and TRBJ2-3; D possibly corresponds to TRBD1 (6 bases). The germline V gene has CDR1 SGHNT and CDR2 YYREEE (reference sequence). V lost 4 bases, J lost 0 bases, and 24 bases lay in between. The CDR3 sequence is 19 residues long. Written as DNA, the CDR3 is TGTGCCAGCAGCCCCCACCGAGGGACATTGGGGGTTAGCACAGATACGCAGTATTTT. Its protein is CASSPHRGTLGVSTDTQYF.

The CDR3 reads CASSVNRGLNTEAFF. CDR3 nucleotides: TGTGCCAGCAGTGTTAACAGGGGGCTGAACACTGAAGCTTTCTTT. V usage is TRBV2 and J usage is TRBJ1-1, with TRBD1 matching 9 bases. After removal of 4 bases from V and 0 bases from J, the junction contained 3 bases not matched to a gene. Germline V gene lookup returns CDR1 SNHLY and CDR2 FYNNEI. The CDR3 is made up of 15 amino acids.

The V and J genes are TRBV15 and TRBJ2-7, with 8 bases aligning to TRBD2. The V gene end was trimmed by 8 bases and the J gene end by 2 bases; junction bases not matched to a gene: 11. Germline assignment: CDR1 LNHNV and CDR2 YYDKDF (reference sequence). This CDR3 has 15 residues. CDR3 sequence: CATSREGEGTYEQYF. CDR3 sequence (DNA): TGTGCCACCTCTCGGGAGGGTGAGGGGACCTACGAGCAGTACTTC.

The chain links TRBV7-9 to TRBJ2-2; D is undetermined. This CDR3 is 19 amino acids long. The V gene lost 5 bases and the J gene lost 4 bases, with 26 bases spanning the gap. Germline V gene data show CDR1 as SEHNR and CDR2 as FQNEAQ (reference sequence). The CDR3 loop reads CASSPPSTVPSRSTGELFF. The CDR3 DNA is TGTGCCAGCAGCCCCCCCTCAACGGTCCCCTCTCGATCCACCGGGGAGCTGTTTTTT.